Below are 31 T cell receptor beta chains sequenced from a single sample in a study of blood T cell repertoires in COVID-19. Here immunoSEQ multiplex PCR was the method, and the copy in TCRdb shows in-frame clones only, minus some. Here the sample spans some 300,000 clones, 89% being singletons. Material: peripheral blood. Receptor source: a woman in her 30s with COVID-19, enrolled during active disease.

The V and J genes are TRBV6-6 and TRBJ2-1, with D uncertain. The CDR3 is 15 amino acids. Trimming took 2 bases from V and 3 from J, leaving 11 bases between them. The V gene's germline CDR1 is MNHNY and CDR2 SVGAGI (reference sequence). The CDR3 here is CASSYPRRDYNEQFF. CDR3 nucleotides: TGTGCCAGCAGTTACCCACGGAGAGACTACAATGAGCAGTTCTTC.

This clone came up once. V and J are TRBV7-9 and TRBJ2-5, with a weak D call TRBD2 (7 bases). The V gene's germline CDR1 is SEHNR and CDR2 FQNEAQ (reference sequence). The CDR3 has 14 residues. The V and J ends lost 5 bases and 5 bases respectively, with 15 bases between them. The CDR3 nucleotides are TGTGCCAGCAGCAGGGGGGGCATGTCGGAGACCCAGTACTTC. This sequence encodes CASSRGGMSETQYF.

The chain carries TRBV3-1 (or the pseudogene TRBV3-2) and TRBJ1-5; a weak D match, TRBD1 (5 bases). With 0 bases removed from V and 3 bases from J, the gap between germline ends came to 15 bases. The CDR3 loop spans 17 amino acids. In germline, CDR1 is LGHDT, CDR2 YNNKEL (reference sequence). The CDR3 loop is CASSQDRRGPLNQPQHF. The CDR3 region has the DNA TGTGCCAGCAGCCAAGATCGGCGGGGACCACTCAATCAGCCCCAGCATTTT.

Turning to this clone: The sample carries other DNA sequences with the same CDR3. The chain links TRBV5-1 to TRBJ1-5, with D unresolved. CDR1 is SGHRS, CDR2 YFSETQ, per germline. Trimming pared 0 bases from V and 4 bases from J, leaving 8 bases between. The CDR3 covers 14 residues. CDR3 nucleotide sequence: TGCGCCAGCAGCTTGGGTGGCGGAAATCAGCCCCAGCATTTT. This sequence encodes CASSLGGGNQPQHF.

Note on this clone: Compared with germline, one end of the junction differs, possibly owing to a read error. The chain links TRBV5-1 to TRBJ2-1, with D maybe TRBD2 (5 bases). Germline V lookup: CDR1 SGHRS, CDR2 YFSETQ. The CDR3 runs to 14 residues. CDR3 nucleotides: TGCGCCAGCAGCTGGGCTAGCTCCGACAATGAGCAGTTCTTC. Its protein is CASSWASSDNEQFF.

V gene TRBV18 combines with J gene TRBJ1-1; 7 bases fit TRBD1. The V gene's germline CDR1 is KGHSH and CDR2 LQKENI. V lost 3 bases, J lost 3 bases, and 4 bases stayed unmatched. The CDR3 loop spans 14 amino acids. The CDR3 region is CASSPGQAYTEAFF. The DNA for the CDR3 is TGTGCCAGCTCACCTGGACAGGCCTACACTGAAGCTTTCTTT.

The genes are TRBV2 and TRBJ1-1, with 9 bases identical to TRBD1. CDR1 and CDR2 (germline): SNHLY, FYNNEI. J lost 8 bases, V lost 5 bases, and 3 bases had no gene match. The CDR3 contains 12 residues. Written as DNA, the CDR3 is TGTGCCAGCAGTCTAACAGGGGGCGAAGCTTTCTTT. This sequence encodes CASSLTGGEAFF. Supplemented by reference TRBV2 and TRBJ1-1, the full variable domain reads EPEVTQTPSHQVTQMGQEVILRCVPISNHLYFYWYRQILGQKVEFLVSFYNNEISEKSEIFDDQFSVERPDGSNFTLKIRSTKLEDSAMYFCASSLTGGEAFFGQGTRLTVV.

V and J are TRBV2 and TRBJ1-2, with a tentative D call TRBD1 (5 bases). The CDR3 is 16 amino acids. In germline, CDR1 is SNHLY, CDR2 FYNNEI. V dropped 4 bases and J dropped 5 bases, with 20 bases sitting between them. In DNA form, the CDR3 reads TGTGCCAGCAGTGGGGCCAGGGAAGGCCTTCGGTATGGCTACACCTTC. This translates into CASSGAREGLRYGYTF.

A remark on this clone: The same CDR3 is also encoded by other DNA sequences in this sample. The gene calls are TRBV18 and TRBJ1-1; a possible D gene is TRBD1 (5 bases). The CDR3 length is 14 residues. Between the trimmed V and J ends, which lost 3 bases and 1 base, there was a span of 9 bases. Germline V gene data show CDR1 as KGHSH and CDR2 as LQKENI. In DNA form, the CDR3 reads TGTGCCAGCTCACCCCAAACAGGGAACACTGAAGCTTTCTTT. Encoded protein: CASSPQTGNTEAFF.

The chain has TRBV28 and TRBJ2-5; 8 bases agree with TRBD2. V lost 7 bases and J lost 2; bases outside the gene matches: 12. CDR1 and CDR2 from the germline V gene are MDHEN and SYDVKM. There are 16 residues in the CDR3. The CDR3 loop is CASTLTPGRGQETQYF. In nucleotides, the CDR3 is TGTGCCAGCACCCTCACCCCCGGGAGGGGGCAAGAGACCCAGTACTTC.

The chain couples TRBV7-6 to TRBJ2-2, with D perhaps matching TRBD2 (5 bases). Germline V lookup: CDR1 SGHVS, CDR2 FNYEAQ. Trimming pared 6 bases from V and 1 base from J, leaving 12 bases between. The CDR3 loop spans 15 amino acids. The CDR3: CASSLASWNTGELFF. CDR3 bases: TGTGCCAGCAGTCTAGCCAGCTGGAACACCGGGGAGCTGTTTTTT.

This clone was picked up a small number of times. J is TRBJ2-5 and V is TRBV7-9, with 7 bases that match TRBD1. V shed 5 bases and J 4 bases; nucleotides not matched to a gene: 7. Germline lookup yields CDR1 SEHNR and CDR2 FQNEAQ (reference sequence). The CDR3 spans 14 residues. Here the CDR3 reads CASSHRDRPETQYF. In DNA form, the CDR3 reads TGTGCCAGCAGCCACCGGGACAGACCAGAGACCCAGTACTTC.

This rearrangement joins TRBV12-3 or TRBV12-4 to TRBJ2-1; TRBD2 matches at 7 bases. V shed 3 bases and J 12 bases; nucleotides not matched to a gene: 5. The length of the CDR3 is 12 residues. The CDR3 here is CASSFPGGGQFF. The CDR3 nucleotides read TGTGCCAGCAGTTTTCCGGGGGGAGGGCAGTTCTTC.

This clone appeared a single time. V and J are TRBV15 and TRBJ1-2; D is uncertain. The CDR3 has 12 residues. V was trimmed by 1 base and J by 13 bases, leaving 13 bases between them. Germline CDR1 is LNHNV and CDR2 is YYDKDF (reference sequence). CDR3 residues: CATSRGLTRSTF. The DNA for the CDR3 is TGTGCCACCAGCAGAGGCCTTACAAGGAGCACCTTC.

This clone was observed a handful of times. V and J are TRBV20-1 and TRBJ1-2, with D possibly TRBD1 on 5 matching bases. The CDR3 runs to 10 residues. Germline V gene lookup returns CDR1 DFQATT and CDR2 SNEGSKA (reference sequence). Trimming shortened V by 3 bases and J by 10 bases, and 9 bases separated the two germline ends. The CDR3 loop reads CSASKGDYTF. The CDR3 DNA is TGCAGTGCTAGTAAAGGGGACTACACCTTC.

The chain uses TRBV9 and TRBJ2-2; D is undetermined. The V gene lost 3 bases and the J gene lost 7 bases, with 7 bases spanning the gap. This CDR3 comprises 12 residues. CDR1 is SGDLS and CDR2 is YYNGEE in the germline V gene. The CDR3 reads CASSARLGELFF. The CDR3, as DNA: TGTGCCAGCAGCGCCAGACTCGGGGAGCTGTTTTTT.

The chain employs TRBV5-1 and TRBJ1-6, with D possibly matching TRBD1 (6 bases). The CDR3 is 15 residues long. Germline V gives CDR1 SGHRS, CDR2 YFSETQ. Deletions cut 0 bases from V and 7 bases from J, with 11 bases between. The CDR3 loop reads CASSLDGQLNSPLHF. CDR3 sequence (DNA): TGCGCCAGCAGCTTGGACGGACAGTTAAATTCACCCCTCCACTTT. Complete variable domain (other parts from reference TRBV5-1 and TRBJ1-6): KAGVTQTPRYLIKTRGQQVTLSCSPISGHRSVSWYQQTPGQGLQFLFEYFSETQRNKGNFPGRFSGRQFSNSRSEMNVSTLELGDSALYLCASSLDGQLNSPLHFGNGTRLTVT.

The gene calls are TRBV6-5 and TRBJ2-1; TRBD1 is a possible D gene (6 bases). Germline CDR1 MNHEY, CDR2 SVGAGI. CDR3 length: 12 residues. V lost 11 bases to trimming and J lost 7 bases, with 15 bases between them. In DNA, the CDR3 is TGTGCCGGATCGTCCAGGGGTAATGAGCAGTTCTTC. It is translated as CAGSSRGNEQFF.

The chain employs TRBV6-5 and TRBJ1-5; no clear D. The CDR3 covers 15 residues. V lost 4 bases to trimming and J lost 2 bases, with 12 bases between them. In germline, CDR1 is MNHEY, CDR2 SVGAGI. The CDR3 DNA sequence: TGTGCCAGCAGTTCCGACACGCGGGGCAATCAGCCCCAGCATTTT. It specifies CASSSDTRGNQPQHF.

The chain is built from TRBV4-2 and TRBJ1-2, with D hard to call. Germline CDR1 and CDR2: LGHNA and YNFKEQ. Between the trimmed V and J ends, which lost 9 bases and 8 bases, there was a span of 19 bases. This CDR3 is 13 amino acids long. In DNA, the CDR3 is TGTGCCAGTCGTCTGAGGGCTGCGTACGGCTACACCTTC. Translation: CASRLRAAYGYTF.

The rearrangement joins TRBV2 to TRBJ2-2, with TRBD2 as a possible D gene (5 bases). The germline gives CDR1 SNHLY, CDR2 FYNNEI. The V and J ends lost 8 bases and 4 bases respectively, with 26 bases between them. CDR3 length equals 18 residues. CDR3 protein: CASGSSLGLLLTTGELFF. CDR3 DNA sequence: TGTGCCAGCGGGTCTTCACTCGGACTTCTCCTAACCACCGGGGAGCTGTTTTTT.

The V gene is TRBV5-1, the J gene TRBJ1-1; D gene ambiguous. The CDR3 is 15 amino acids. Germline V CDR1 and CDR2: SGHRS, YFSETQ. V lost 2 bases to trimming and J lost 3 bases, with 14 bases between them. CDR3 in amino acids: CASSFRGAGDTEAFF. Here the CDR3 DNA reads TGCGCCAGCAGCTTCCGGGGTGCGGGTGACACTGAAGCTTTCTTT.

The chain has TRBV6-5 and TRBJ1-2; D possibly corresponds to TRBD1 (5 bases). This CDR3 region has 11 residues. CDR1 MNHEY and CDR2 SVGAGI come from the germline V gene. Trimming removed 10 bases at V and 2 bases at J, with 8 bases between. The CDR3 loop reads CATRGNYGYTF. DNA for the CDR3: TGTGCCACCCGGGGGAACTATGGCTACACCTTC.

V gene TRBV28 combines with J gene TRBJ2-2; D not certain. From germline, CDR1 is MDHEN and CDR2 SYDVKM. V lost 2 bases, J lost 7 bases, and 14 bases lay in between. The length of the CDR3 is 15 residues. CDR3 region: CASSLLAVSVGELFF. DNA of the CDR3: TGTGCCAGCAGTTTACTGGCGGTTTCCGTCGGGGAGCTGTTTTTT.

This chain links TRBV3-1 (or the pseudogene TRBV3-2) with TRBJ2-1; D not certain. CDR1 and CDR2 from the germline V gene are LGHDT and YNNKEL (reference sequence). The CDR3 is 13 residues long. The V end lost 8 bases, the J end lost 3 bases, and 11 bases lay between the germline ends. CDR3 in DNA: TGTGCCAGCTCCTCTAACGGCTACAATGAGCAGTTCTTC. This translates into CASSSNGYNEQFF.

The CDR3 DNA sequence: TGTGCCAGCAGCTCCACAGGGGCCCCATCAGAGACCCAGTACTTC. Encoded protein: CASSSTGAPSETQYF. The J gene is TRBJ2-5, the V gene TRBV7-9; 7 positions agree with TRBD1. The CDR3 extends over 15 amino acids. The trim removed 4 bases at V and 4 bases at J, leaving 9 bases unmatched. Germline CDR1 reads SEHNR; CDR2 reads FQNEAQ (reference sequence). The whole variable domain, remainder taken from reference TRBV7-9 and TRBJ2-5, is DTGVSQNPRHKITKRGQNVTFRCDPISEHNRLYWYRQTLGQGPEFLTYFQNEAQLEKSRLLSDRFSAERPKGSFSTLEIQRTEQGDSAMYLCASSSTGAPSETQYFGPGTRLLVL.

The chain is built from TRBV7-6 and TRBJ2-2, with D perhaps TRBD2 (7 bases). V lost 4 bases and J 3 bases, leaving 12 bases between the germline ends. Germline CDR1 reads SGHVS; CDR2 reads FNYEAQ. The CDR3 length is 15 residues. CDR3 residues: CASSWGGPDTGELFF. The CDR3 coding sequence is TGTGCCAGCAGCTGGGGGGGGCCTGACACCGGGGAGCTGTTTTTT.

This clone has just one count. The V call is TRBV12-1, the J call TRBJ2-1; TRBD2, the table's D call, was not compared with the DNA. TRBV12-1 is classified as a pseudogene. CDR3 size: 13 residues. CDR3 region: CASRGGPLGGQFF. The CDR3 DNA reads TGTGCCTCCCGCGGAGGCCCACTGGGGGGGCAGTTCTTC.

The rearrangement links TRBV2 to TRBJ1-2; a possible D gene is TRBD1 (5 bases). Germline-derived CDR1 and CDR2 are SNHLY and FYNNEI. V gave up 10 bases and J gave up 4 bases, with 19 bases separating them. The CDR3 is 14 amino acids. CDR3 loop: CATWMGRVGYGYTF. The CDR3 nucleotides are TGTGCCACCTGGATGGGCAGGGTGGGCTATGGCTACACCTTC.

The chain has TRBV5-1 and TRBJ2-7; TRBD1 is a possible D gene (5 bases). Germline CDR1 is SGHRS and CDR2 is YFSETQ. Between the trimmed V and J ends, which lost 1 base and 3 bases, there was a span of 14 bases. CDR3 length: 15 residues. The CDR3 is CASSLSPQGSYEQYF. The CDR3, as DNA: TGCGCCAGCAGCTTGAGCCCCCAGGGAAGCTACGAGCAGTACTTC. Full variable domain (rest looked up from reference TRBV5-1 and TRBJ2-7): KAGVTQTPRYLIKTRGQQVTLSCSPISGHRSVSWYQQTPGQGLQFLFEYFSETQRNKGNFPGRFSGRQFSNSRSEMNVSTLELGDSALYLCASSLSPQGSYEQYFGPGTRLTVT.

The chain carries TRBV7-9 and TRBJ2-3, with 10 bases fitting TRBD2. The CDR3 spans 16 residues. The germline V gene has CDR1 SEHNR and CDR2 FQNEAQ (reference sequence). The V segment lost 4 bases and the J segment 5 bases; nucleotides outside the gene matches: 9. CDR3 coding DNA: TGTGCCAGCAGCTCCCCCCCTAGCGGGGGAAAAGATACGCAGTATTTT. It specifies CASSSPPSGGKDTQYF.